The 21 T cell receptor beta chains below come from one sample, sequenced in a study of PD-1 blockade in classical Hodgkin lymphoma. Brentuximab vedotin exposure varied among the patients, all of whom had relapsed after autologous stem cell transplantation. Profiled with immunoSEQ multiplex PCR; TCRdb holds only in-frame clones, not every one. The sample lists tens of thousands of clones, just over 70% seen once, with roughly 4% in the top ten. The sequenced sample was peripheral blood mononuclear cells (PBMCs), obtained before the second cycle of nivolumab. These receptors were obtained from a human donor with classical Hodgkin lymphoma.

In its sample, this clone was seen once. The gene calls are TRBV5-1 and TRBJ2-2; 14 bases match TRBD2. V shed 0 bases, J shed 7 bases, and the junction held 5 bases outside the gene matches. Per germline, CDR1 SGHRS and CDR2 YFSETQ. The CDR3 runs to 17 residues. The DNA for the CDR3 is TGCGCCAGCAGCTTGGGACTAGCGGGGGGGCCCGGCGGGGAGCTGTTTTTT. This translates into CASSLGLAGGPGGELFF. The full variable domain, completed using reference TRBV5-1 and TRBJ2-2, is KAGVTQTPRYLIKTRGQQVTLSCSPISGHRSVSWYQQTPGQGLQFLFEYFSETQRNKGNFPGRFSGRQFSNSRSEMNVSTLELGDSALYLCASSLGLAGGPGGELFFGEGSRLTVL.

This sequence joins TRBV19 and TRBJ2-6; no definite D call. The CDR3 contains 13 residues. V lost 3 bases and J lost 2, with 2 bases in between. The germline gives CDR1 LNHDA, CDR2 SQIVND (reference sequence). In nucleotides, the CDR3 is TGTGCCAGTAGTATCCCTGGGGCCAACGTCCTGACTTTC. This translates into CASSIPGANVLTF.

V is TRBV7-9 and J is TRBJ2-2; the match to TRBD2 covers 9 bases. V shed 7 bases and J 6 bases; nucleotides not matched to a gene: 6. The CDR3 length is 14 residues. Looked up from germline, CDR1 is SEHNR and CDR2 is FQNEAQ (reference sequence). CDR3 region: CASTGLAGPGELFF. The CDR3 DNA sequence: TGTGCCAGCACTGGCCTAGCGGGACCCGGGGAGCTGTTTTTT.

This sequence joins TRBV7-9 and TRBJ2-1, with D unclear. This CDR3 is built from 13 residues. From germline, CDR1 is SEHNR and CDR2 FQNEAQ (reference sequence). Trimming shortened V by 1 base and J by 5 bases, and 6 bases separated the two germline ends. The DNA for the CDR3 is TGTGCCAGCAGCTTAGAACTCAACAATGAGCAGTTCTTC. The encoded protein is CASSLELNNEQFF.

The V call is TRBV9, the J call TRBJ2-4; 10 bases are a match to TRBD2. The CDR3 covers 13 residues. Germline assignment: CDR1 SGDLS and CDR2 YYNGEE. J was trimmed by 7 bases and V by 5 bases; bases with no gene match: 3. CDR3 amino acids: CASSLAGGNIQYF. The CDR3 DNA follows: TGTGCCAGCAGTTTAGCGGGAGGCAACATTCAGTACTTC.

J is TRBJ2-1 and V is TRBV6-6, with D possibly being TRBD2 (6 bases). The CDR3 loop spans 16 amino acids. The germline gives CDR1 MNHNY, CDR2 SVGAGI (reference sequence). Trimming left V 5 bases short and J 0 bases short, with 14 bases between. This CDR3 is CASSPFGGVSYNEQFF. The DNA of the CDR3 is TGTGCCAGCAGTCCCTTTGGCGGGGTCTCCTACAATGAGCAGTTCTTC.

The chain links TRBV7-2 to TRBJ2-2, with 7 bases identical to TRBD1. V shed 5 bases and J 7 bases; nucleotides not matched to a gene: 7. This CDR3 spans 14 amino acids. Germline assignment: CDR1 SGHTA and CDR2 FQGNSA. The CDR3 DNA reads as TGTGCCAGCAGCCCAGAGACAGGGATCGGGGAGCTGTTTTTT. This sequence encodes CASSPETGIGELFF.

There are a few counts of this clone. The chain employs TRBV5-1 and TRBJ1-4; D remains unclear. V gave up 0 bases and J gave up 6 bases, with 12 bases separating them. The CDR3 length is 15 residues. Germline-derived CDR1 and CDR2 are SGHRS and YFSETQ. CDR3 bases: TGCGCCAGCAGCTTGGTCGGGGTGATCGATGAAAAACTGTTTTTT. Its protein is CASSLVGVIDEKLFF.

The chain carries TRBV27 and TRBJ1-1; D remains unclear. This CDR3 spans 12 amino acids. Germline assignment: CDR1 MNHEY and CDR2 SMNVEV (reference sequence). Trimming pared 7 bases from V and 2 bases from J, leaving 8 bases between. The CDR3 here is CASKNGNTEAFF. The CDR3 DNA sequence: TGTGCCAGCAAAAACGGAAACACTGAAGCTTTCTTT.

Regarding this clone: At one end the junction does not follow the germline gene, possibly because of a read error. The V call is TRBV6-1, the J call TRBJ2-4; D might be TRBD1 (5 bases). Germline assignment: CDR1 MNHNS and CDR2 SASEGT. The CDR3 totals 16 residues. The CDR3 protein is CASSEGAFAAKNIQYF. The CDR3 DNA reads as TGTGCCAGCAGCGAAGGGGCTTTCGCGGCCAAAAACATTCAGTACTTC.

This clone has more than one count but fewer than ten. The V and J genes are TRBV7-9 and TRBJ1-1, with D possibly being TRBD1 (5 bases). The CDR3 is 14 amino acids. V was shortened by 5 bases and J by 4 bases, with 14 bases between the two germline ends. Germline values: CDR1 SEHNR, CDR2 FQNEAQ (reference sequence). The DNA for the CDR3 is TGTGCCAGCAGCCCAGGGAGGGTGGGCACTGAAGCTTTCTTT. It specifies CASSPGRVGTEAFF.

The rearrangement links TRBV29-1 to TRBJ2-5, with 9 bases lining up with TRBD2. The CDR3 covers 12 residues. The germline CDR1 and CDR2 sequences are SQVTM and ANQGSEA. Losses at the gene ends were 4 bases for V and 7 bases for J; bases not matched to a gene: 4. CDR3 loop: CSVGASGVTQYF. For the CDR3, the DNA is TGCAGCGTTGGGGCTAGCGGGGTGACCCAGTACTTC.

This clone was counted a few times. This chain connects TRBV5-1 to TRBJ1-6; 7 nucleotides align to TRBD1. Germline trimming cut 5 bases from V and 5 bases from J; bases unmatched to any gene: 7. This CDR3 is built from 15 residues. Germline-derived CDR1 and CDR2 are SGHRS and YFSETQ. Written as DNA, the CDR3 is TGCGCCAGCAGATCCGGACAGGAAAATAATTCACCCCTCCACTTT. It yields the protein CASRSGQENNSPLHF. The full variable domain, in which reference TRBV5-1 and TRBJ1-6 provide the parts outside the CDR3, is KAGVTQTPRYLIKTRGQQVTLSCSPISGHRSVSWYQQTPGQGLQFLFEYFSETQRNKGNFPGRFSGRQFSNSRSEMNVSTLELGDSALYLCASRSGQENNSPLHFGNGTRLTVT.

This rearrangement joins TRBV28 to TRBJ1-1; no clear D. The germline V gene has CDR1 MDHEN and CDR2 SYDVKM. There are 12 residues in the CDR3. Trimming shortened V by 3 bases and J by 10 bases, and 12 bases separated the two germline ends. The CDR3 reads CASSLSPLGAFF. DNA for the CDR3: TGTGCCAGCAGTTTGTCGCCACTCGGAGCTTTCTTT.

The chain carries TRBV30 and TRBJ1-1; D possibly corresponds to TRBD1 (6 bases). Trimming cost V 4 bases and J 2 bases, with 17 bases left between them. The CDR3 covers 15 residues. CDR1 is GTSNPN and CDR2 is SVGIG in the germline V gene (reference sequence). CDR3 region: CAWTTGGTRNTEAFF. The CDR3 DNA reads TGTGCCTGGACCACAGGAGGGACACGTAACACTGAAGCTTTCTTT.

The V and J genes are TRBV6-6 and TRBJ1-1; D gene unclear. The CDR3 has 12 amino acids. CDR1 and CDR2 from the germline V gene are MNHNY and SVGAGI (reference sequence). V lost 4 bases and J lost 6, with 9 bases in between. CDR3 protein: CASSSTQPEAFF. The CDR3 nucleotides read TGTGCCAGCAGTTCCACCCAGCCTGAAGCTTTCTTT.

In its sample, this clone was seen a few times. The CDR3 bases are TGCGCCAGCAGCCAAGATGGGGGGATAGCTGAAGCTTTCTTT. Protein sequence: CASSQDGGIAEAFF. The V gene is TRBV4-1, the J gene TRBJ1-1; perhaps TRBD1 as D (5 bases). The CDR3 sequence is 14 residues long. Germline V gives CDR1 MGHRA, CDR2 YSYEKL. With 0 bases removed from V and 6 bases from J, the gap between germline ends came to 11 bases.

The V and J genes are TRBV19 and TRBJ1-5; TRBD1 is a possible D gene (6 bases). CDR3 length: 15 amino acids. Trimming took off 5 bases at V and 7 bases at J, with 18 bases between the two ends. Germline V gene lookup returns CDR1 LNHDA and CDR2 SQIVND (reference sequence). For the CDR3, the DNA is TGTGCCAGTAGTTATGACAGGAAGGCCGACCAGCCCCAGCATTTT. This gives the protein CASSYDRKADQPQHF.

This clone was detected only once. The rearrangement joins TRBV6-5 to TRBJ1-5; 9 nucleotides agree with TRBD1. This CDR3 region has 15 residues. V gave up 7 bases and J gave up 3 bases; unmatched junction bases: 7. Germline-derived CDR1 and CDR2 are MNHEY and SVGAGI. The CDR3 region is CASKSGQGLNQPQHF. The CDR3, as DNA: TGTGCCAGCAAAAGCGGACAGGGGCTCAATCAGCCCCAGCATTTT.

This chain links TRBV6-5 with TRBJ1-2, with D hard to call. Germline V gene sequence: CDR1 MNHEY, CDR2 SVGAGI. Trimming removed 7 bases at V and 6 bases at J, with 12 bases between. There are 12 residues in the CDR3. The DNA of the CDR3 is TGTGCCAGCACCCAAGGAACAGATGGCTACACCTTC. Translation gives CASTQGTDGYTF.

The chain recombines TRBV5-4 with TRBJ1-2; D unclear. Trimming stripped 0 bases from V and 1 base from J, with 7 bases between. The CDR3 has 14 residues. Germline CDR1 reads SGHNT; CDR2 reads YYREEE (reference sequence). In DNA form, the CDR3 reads TGTGCCAGCAGCTTGGGCCGGGGTAACTATGGCTACACCTTC. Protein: CASSLGRGNYGYTF. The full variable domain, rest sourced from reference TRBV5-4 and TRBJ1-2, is ETGVTQSPTHLIKTRGQQVTLRCSSQSGHNTVSWYQQALGQGPQFIFQYYREEENGRGNFPPRFSGLQFPNYSSELNVNALELDDSALYLCASSLGRGNYGYTFGSGTRLTVV.